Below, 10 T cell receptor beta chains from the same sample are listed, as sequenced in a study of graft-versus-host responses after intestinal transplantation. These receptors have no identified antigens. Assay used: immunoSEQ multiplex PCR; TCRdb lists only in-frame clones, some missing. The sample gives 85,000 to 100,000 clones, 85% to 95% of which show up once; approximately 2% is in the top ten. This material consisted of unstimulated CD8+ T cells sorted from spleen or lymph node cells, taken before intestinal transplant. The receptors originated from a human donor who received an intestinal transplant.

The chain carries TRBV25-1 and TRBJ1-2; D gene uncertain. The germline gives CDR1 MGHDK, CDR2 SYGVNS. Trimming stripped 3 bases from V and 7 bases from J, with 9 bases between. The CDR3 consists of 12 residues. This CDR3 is CASSESPSGYTF. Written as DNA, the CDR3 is TGTGCCAGCAGTGAGTCACCGAGTGGCTACACCTTC.

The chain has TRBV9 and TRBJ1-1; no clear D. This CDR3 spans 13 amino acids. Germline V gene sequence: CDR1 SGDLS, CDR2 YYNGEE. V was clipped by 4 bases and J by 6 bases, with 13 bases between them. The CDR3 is CASSPRVEAEAFF. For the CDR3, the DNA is TGTGCCAGCAGCCCCCGGGTGGAAGCTGAAGCTTTCTTT. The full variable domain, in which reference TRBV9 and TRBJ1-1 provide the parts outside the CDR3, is DSGVTQTPKHLITATGQRVTLRCSPRSGDLSVYWYQQSLDQGLQFLIQYYNGEERAKGNILERFSAQQFPDLHSELNLSSLELGDSALYFCASSPRVEAEAFFGQGTRLTVV.

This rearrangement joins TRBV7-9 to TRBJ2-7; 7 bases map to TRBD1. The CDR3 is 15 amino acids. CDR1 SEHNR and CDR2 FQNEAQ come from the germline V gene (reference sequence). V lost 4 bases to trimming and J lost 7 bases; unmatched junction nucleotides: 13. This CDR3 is CASSSLDRPSGEQYF. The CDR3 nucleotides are TGTGCCAGCAGCTCCTTGGACAGGCCTTCGGGAGAGCAGTACTTC.

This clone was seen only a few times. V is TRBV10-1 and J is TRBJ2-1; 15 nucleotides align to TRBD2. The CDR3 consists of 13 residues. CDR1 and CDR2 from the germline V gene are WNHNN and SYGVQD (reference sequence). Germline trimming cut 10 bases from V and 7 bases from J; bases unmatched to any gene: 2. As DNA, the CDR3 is TGCGCCACCGGACTAGCGGGGGGGAATGAGCAGTTCTTC. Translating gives CATGLAGGNEQFF.

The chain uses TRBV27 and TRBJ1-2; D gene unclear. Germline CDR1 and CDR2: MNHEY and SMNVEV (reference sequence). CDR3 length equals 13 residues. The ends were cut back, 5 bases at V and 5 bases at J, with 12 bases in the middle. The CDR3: CASSPLSGYGYTF. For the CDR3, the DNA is TGTGCCAGCAGTCCCCTTTCCGGGTATGGCTACACCTTC.

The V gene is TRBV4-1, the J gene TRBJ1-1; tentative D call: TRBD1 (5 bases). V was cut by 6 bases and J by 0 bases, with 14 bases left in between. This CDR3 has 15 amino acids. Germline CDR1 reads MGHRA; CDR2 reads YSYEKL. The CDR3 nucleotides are TGCGCCAGCAGGTTGCAGGGTTCCTTGAACACTGAAGCTTTCTTT. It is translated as CASRLQGSLNTEAFF.

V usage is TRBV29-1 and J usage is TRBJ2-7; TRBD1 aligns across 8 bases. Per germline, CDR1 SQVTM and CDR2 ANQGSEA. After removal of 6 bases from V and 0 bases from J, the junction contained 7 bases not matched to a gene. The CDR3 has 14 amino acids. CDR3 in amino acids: CSVRGQATSYEQYF. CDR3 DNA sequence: TGCAGCGTCAGGGGACAGGCGACCTCCTACGAGCAGTACTTC.

The CDR3 DNA sequence: TGCGCCAGCAGCCAAGGTAGGGACAGGCGATCACCTCTATACAATGAGCAGTTCTTC. This sequence encodes CASSQGRDRRSPLYNEQFF. V gene TRBV4-3 combines with J gene TRBJ2-1, with 8 bases lining up with TRBD1. The V gene's germline CDR1 is LGHNA and CDR2 YSLEER. The length of the CDR3 is 19 residues. The V segment lost 1 base and the J segment 4 bases; nucleotides outside the gene matches: 15.

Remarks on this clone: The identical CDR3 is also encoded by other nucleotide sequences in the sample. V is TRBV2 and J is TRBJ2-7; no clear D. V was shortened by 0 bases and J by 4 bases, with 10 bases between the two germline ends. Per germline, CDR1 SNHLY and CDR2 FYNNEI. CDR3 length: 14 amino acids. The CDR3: CASSEARLPYEQYF. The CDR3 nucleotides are TGTGCCAGCAGTGAAGCGCGGTTACCTTACGAGCAGTACTTC.

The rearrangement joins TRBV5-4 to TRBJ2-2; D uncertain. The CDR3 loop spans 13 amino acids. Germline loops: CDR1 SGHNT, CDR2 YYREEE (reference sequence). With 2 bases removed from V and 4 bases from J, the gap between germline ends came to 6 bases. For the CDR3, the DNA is TGTGCCAGCAGCTTCAGTTCCACCGGGGAGCTGTTTTTT. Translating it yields CASSFSSTGELFF.